This T cell receptor (beta chain) was found in a study of blood T cells in healthy people across ages. The extraction recovered at least 5.5 micrograms of total RNA per sample. Primers used in a second PCR of roughly 6 to 12 cycles were a sample-barcoded 5' primer and a J-beta primer mix. Each of the cDNA molecules was tagged by a template-switch adaptor with 12 random nucleotides. Each CDR3 protein is one row after TCRdb ran MiXCR on the 5' RACE reads. Of about 970,000 distinct CDR3 sequences in the sample, 51% were seen once. CDR1 and CDR2 from the germline V gene are MNHEY and SMNVEV (reference sequence). CDR3 length: 16 amino acids. Findings of the study overall: Higher diversity and more naive CD4+ cells were features of long-lived donors, compared to aged donors. Any changes in expanded clonotypes were possibly confounded, as donor CMV status remained unknown.

A note on this clonotype: The antigen remains unidentified.

The sample consisted of blood. The clonotype was recovered from a woman aged 55-69 years in good health. The chain has TRBV27 and TRBJ2-5; 10 bases map to TRBD2. The J call may be incorrect, as the DNA end agrees better with TRBJ2-7. DNA for the CDR3: TGTGCCAGCAGTTTTACTAGCGGGGCAACCCCCTACGAGCAGTACTTC. This translates into CASSFTSGATPYEQYF.